A few counts support the clone carrying this TCR beta chain. Its target is not known. This sample was taken from a study of beta chain features in type 1 diabetes. Background on the study: Patients were similar to healthy donors in age and gender (as well as in cell yields). Findings and caveats of the study: Amplification by PCR could prefer shorter templates, with the same effect in patients and controls. TCRB rearrangement may or may not be influenced by HLA type; here this remained unresolved. Moderate yet significant TCRB CDR3 shortening was seen in Type 1 diabetes patients in all four CD4+ subsets.

The CDR3 covers 13 residues. V was clipped by 8 bases and J by 7 bases; unmatched bases: 10. The germline gives CDR1 SGHDN, CDR2 FVKESK. Purity exceeding 95% was reached by all sorted populations. Expressed TCRB transcripts were sequenced, since all the RNA that had been isolated was reverse transcribed. Sequencing was performed with immunoSEQ multiplex PCR; in TCRdb, only in-frame clones are kept and a portion is missing. The profile shows roughly 330,000 clones, around an eighth of them singletons. Sequenced material: naive CD4+ T cells from blood. The chain recombines TRBV14 with TRBJ2-7; 8 nucleotides line up with TRBD2. The receptor comes from a woman aged 18-29 years with type 1 diabetes. The CDR3 protein is CASSGGDDLEQYV. CDR3 in DNA: TGTGCCAGCTCCGGGGGGGACGACTTAGAGCAGTACGTC.